This T cell receptor beta chain was documented in a study of T cell repertoires in cytomegalovirus infection. Turning to the study itself: Indications came from public TCR beta signatures; they pointed to CMV infection and to a matching HLA type.

Per germline, CDR1 MDHEN and CDR2 SYDVKM. Trimming left V 7 bases short and J 0 bases short, with 16 bases between. This CDR3 comprises 16 residues. This clonotype was seen only once. MiXCR, applied by TCRdb to the reads, yields one record per CDR3 protein. The sample records approximately 500,000 distinct CDR3 sequences, approximately 10% being singletons. The clonotype comes from a human donor in good health (CMV status not recorded). Some clones in this sample may be carry-over from other donors' samples. What was sequenced was PBMCs. This chain joins TRBV28 and TRBJ2-1, with D possibly TRBD2 on 6 matching bases. CDR3 amino acids: CASMGGGWVSYNEQFF. The CDR3 nucleotides are TGTGCCAGCATGGGGGGTGGGTGGGTCTCCTACAATGAGCAGTTCTTC.